The text below deals with one T cell receptor (beta chain). The antigen it binds to is not known. Per-base qualities were not stored, and no clone one base away is much larger. This entry is derived from a study of blood T cell repertoires in COVID-19 (dated by TCRdb to about 2020). About the full investigation: Collaborator samples came from the United States, Italy and Spain and covered acute and convalescent phases of COVID-19. Where available, HLA class I and class II types were taken from metadata supplied by the sample provider and were not determined by assay-based typing. The samples were drawn from two sources: the first 160 participants of the ongoing ImmuneRACE study, and 1,254 subjects contributed by 6 global collaborators. Deeply sampled blood TCRbeta repertoires from subjects exposed to, actively infected with, or recovered from COVID-19 were included in the dataset. The repertoires were made available in a free public database intended to serve as a resource for research on the immune response to SARS-CoV-2. The sample metadata nearly always contained a de-identified subject ID, COVID-19 status, age in years and sex. The prospective study material was composed of cDNA or gDNA derived from T cells, B-cell-depleted T cells, or PBMCs.

TCRbeta CDR3 regions were amplified from genomic DNA by means of the immunoSEQ Assay, a bias-controlled multiplex PCR. For the original study's pipeline: The number of nucleated cells in each sample was estimated by amplification of reference gene primers within the assay. To quantify the absolute abundance of each unique TCRbeta CDR3 rearrangement, sequence reads were collapsed and filtered. Productive Simpson clonality was computed per sample as the square root of Simpson's diversity index over productive rearrangements. What TCRdb holds here is the immuneACCESS table cut down to in-frame rearrangements. Part of the clones is not present; checked against another copy, under half of the missing clones reflect an unresolved V gene, and the others are unexplained. V, J and clone size derive from that table, while D and trimming were established from the DNA sequence. The sample data list 150,000 to 200,000 clones, and 84% of these were observed just once. The ten largest clonotypes hold nearly 8% of the sample.

The investigation overall reported the following: How much clinical and demographic metadata was included differed by source and by participant, and the metadata was provided uncurated.

Participants in the prospective study were aged about 18 to 95 years, lived in 20 to 25 United States geographic areas, and enrolled through a virtual design. Cohort assignment in the prospective study relied on participant-reported clinical history from a screening survey and a study questionnaire. Recovered participants in ImmuneRACE Cohort 3 were defined as having two consecutive negative NP/OP PCR tests, clearance from a healthcare professional, or resolution of symptoms. Mobile phlebotomists in the prospective study collected whole blood, serum and a nasopharyngeal or oropharyngeal swab from every participant. Participants in the prospective study had the option to provide additional blood draws and questionnaires over a roughly two-month period. Before DNA extraction, prospective study blood samples were shipped either frozen or at room temperature. The CDR3 numbers 19 residues from cysteine through phenylalanine. The CDR3 DNA has 57 bases and is translated from base 1. The germline V gene specifies SGHNT as CDR1 and YENEEA as CDR2. At the junction V is shortened by 6 bases and J by 0 bases, with 21 bases in between.

The sample consisted of PBMCs or T cells enriched from blood (not recorded which). The chain was built from TRBV11-3 and TRBJ2-6; the D segment could be TRBD1, given 6 matching bases. The sequence was collected from a woman between 50 and 59 years old who had recovered from COVID-19. CDR3 protein: CASRKDYREMGSGANVLTF. In nucleotides, the sequence is TGTGCCAGCAGGAAAGATTACAGGGAGATGGGCTCTGGGGCCAACGTCCTGACTTTC.